Following are 5 T cell receptor beta chains from one sample sequenced in a study of regulatory dendritic cells for organ transplantation. Sorted subsets were CFSE-labeled and cultured four to six days with allogeneic dendritic cells. Sequencing was performed with immunoSEQ multiplex PCR; in TCRdb, only in-frame clones are kept and a portion is missing. This table has about 10,000 clones, about three fifths appearing once. Which antigens these TCRs recognize remains unknown. Material: naive CD4+ T cells from blood cultured with dendritic cells. Subset given: CD45RA+ naive T cells. The receptors shown here come from a human donor in good health.

CDR3 bases: TGCGCCAGCAGCTTGGCCCCGGGGGGTTACAATGAGCAGTTCTTC. This codes for CASSLAPGGYNEQFF. This chain connects TRBV5-1 to TRBJ2-1; 7 bases map to TRBD2. Germline V lookup: CDR1 SGHRS, CDR2 YFSETQ. This CDR3 contains 15 residues. J lost 4 bases, V lost 0 bases, and 4 bases had no gene match.

The CDR3, as DNA: TGTGCCAGTAGTAACGACCAGGGGGCCCTCTATAATTCACCCCTCCACTTT. It translates to CASSNDQGALYNSPLHF. The gene calls are TRBV19 and TRBJ1-6, with 8 bases fitting TRBD1. The CDR3 runs 17 residues. From germline, CDR1 is LNHDA and CDR2 SQIVND (reference sequence). Trimming at V came to 4 bases and at J to 3 bases, leaving 8 bases not matched to a gene.

The rearrangement uses TRBV21-1 and TRBJ2-5; TRBD1 is the table's D call, not checked against the DNA. TRBV21-1 is recorded as a pseudogene. This CDR3 is 15 amino acids long. The CDR3 sequence: CASSKARYSKETQYF. CDR3 coding DNA: TGTGCCAGCAGCAAAGCGCGATACAGTAAAGAGACCCAGTACTTC.

This chain uses TRBV11-3 with TRBJ2-3, with 8 bases matching TRBD2. There are 18 residues in the CDR3. The germline V gene encodes CDR1 SGHNT and CDR2 YENEEA. V was pared by 1 base and J by 0 bases, with 9 bases of the junction left unmatched. The CDR3 reads CASSLVRLAGTSTDTQYF. Here the CDR3 DNA reads TGTGCCAGCAGCTTAGTAAGGCTAGCGGGCACTAGCACAGATACGCAGTATTTT.

The chain uses TRBV5-4 and TRBJ2-3; tentatively, D is TRBD1 (5 bases). V was clipped by 0 bases and J by 6 bases, with 11 bases between them. The CDR3 contains 14 residues. The V gene's germline CDR1 is SGHNT and CDR2 YYREEE (reference sequence). DNA for the CDR3: TGTGCCAGCAGCTTGGAAGGGGCTGGGGATACGCAGTATTTT. Translated, it gives CASSLEGAGDTQYF. The entire variable domain, with the rest obtained from reference TRBV5-4 and TRBJ2-3, is as follows: ETGVTQSPTHLIKTRGQQVTLRCSSQSGHNTVSWYQQALGQGPQFIFQYYREEENGRGNFPPRFSGLQFPNYSSELNVNALELDDSALYLCASSLEGAGDTQYFGPGTRLTVL.